This note documents a single T cell receptor beta chain sequence. Its antigen is not known. This could be a read error, since a much larger clone is one nucleotide away. The data belong to a study of tumor and adjacent non-tumor tissue in lung cancer. Across the study: Samples averaged about 4.17 million productive TCRbeta reads each.

No cell sorting was done before RNA was extracted from the tissue. Three rounds of nested PCR, following a modified ARM-PCR protocol, produced the TCRbeta library. Using its own MiXCR run on the multiplex PCR reads, TCRdb lists one record per CDR3 protein. Of some 100,000 distinct CDR3 sequences listed, approximately 82% are singletons. Study conclusions and caveats: Significantly higher TCR diversity was found in tumor than normal lung. Patients with more diverse tumor TCRs had worse survival. Normal lung showed higher cumulative top 100 clone frequency than tumor.

The CDR3 totals 16 residues. This TCR was recovered from an older woman with non-small cell lung cancer. The V gene is TRBV12-3 or TRBV12-4, the J gene TRBJ1-5, with TRBD1 identical over 7 bases. Input material: lung tumor tissue. The CDR3 DNA sequence: TGTGACAGCAGTTTACAGGGGACCGGTAGCAATCAGCCCCAGCATTTT. Amino acids: CDSSLQGTGSNQPQHF.